This is a list of T cell receptor beta chains from one sample in a study of immune heterogeneity within non-small cell lung tumors. TCRdb passed the multiplex PCR reads through MiXCR, listing each CDR3 protein once. The sample has fewer than 7,500 distinct CDR3 sequences, around 21% seen once. Sequenced input: lung tumor tissue. The receptors here all came from a man aged 60-69 years with non-small cell lung cancer. The CDR3 runs from the conserved cysteine through the conserved F or W. Fields, in order: clone size, V gene, D gene, J gene, CDR3 DNA, CDR3 protein. The D gene is left open where the match is weak. Not every row has a clone size; where given, it reads once, few, many or a size class.

.,TRBV20-1,.,TRBJ1-2,TGCAGTGCTGACGTAGGGTGGTGGAACTATGGCTACATCTTC,CSADVGWWNYGYIF
medium-sized,TRBV12-3/TRBV12-4,.,TRBJ2-1,TGTGCCAGCAGTTTAGCGCTAGGCTACAATGAGCAGTTCTTC,CASSLALGYNEQFF
many,TRBV24-1,.,TRBJ2-5,TGTGCCACCAGTGATGGGGCAACCGGAGGATTGCAAGAGACCCAGTACTTC,CATSDGATGGLQETQYF
medium-sized,TRBV11-3,.,TRBJ1-1,TGTGCCAGCAGCCTCTACTTACACATGAACACTGAAGCTTTCTTT,CASSLYLHMNTEAFF
medium-sized,TRBV6-1,.,TRBJ2-7,TGTGCCAGCAAACCGGGACCCCCGGACGAGCAGTACTTC,CASKPGPPDEQYF
.,TRBV20-1,.,TRBJ1-1,TGCAGTGCTAGTGTACGCACTGAAGCTTTCTTT,CSASVRTEAFF
medium-sized,TRBV14,.,TRBJ2-7,TGTGCCAGCAGCCAAGACCAAACCTACGAGCAGTACTTC,CASSQDQTYEQYF
many,TRBV14,.,TRBJ2-5,TGTGCCAGCCGACTGTCCGGGACACAGGGAACCCAGTACTTC,CASRLSGTQGTQYF
many,TRBV20-1,.,TRBJ1-1,TGCAGTGCTAGGACGGGCGGGACTGAAGCTTTCTTT,CSARTGGTEAFF
many,TRBV20-1,.,TRBJ2-2,TGCAGTGCTAGAGATCTTAGGGCGGCCGGGGAGCTGTTTTTT,CSARDLRAAGELFF
medium-sized,TRBV7-9,.,TRBJ2-7,TGTGCCAGCAGCTTAGGTGGTCCTCTGGACGAGCAGTACTTC,CASSLGGPLDEQYF
many,TRBV20-1,TRBD2,TRBJ2-1,TGCAGTGCGAGACTAGCGGGAGCTTTCTACAATGAGCAGTTCTTT,CSARLAGAFYNEQFF
.,TRBV12-3/TRBV12-4,.,TRBJ2-5,TGTGCCAGCAGCCCATATGTCGGGGGTCAAGAGACCCAGTACTTC,CASSPYVGGQETQYF
medium-sized,TRBV10-3,TRBD2,TRBJ2-7,TGTGCCATCAGTGAGTCGGGGGGGAGCTCCTACGAGCAGTACTTC,CAISESGGSSYEQYF
many,TRBV6-1,.,TRBJ1-1,TGTGCCAGCAGTTCCGGGGGCATGAACACTGAAGCTTTCTTT,CASSSGGMNTEAFF
medium-sized,TRBV6-1,.,TRBJ1-4,TGTGCCAGCATCGTAGGGGATAGAAAACTGTTTTTT,CASIVGDRKLFF
medium-sized,TRBV18,TRBD1,TRBJ2-2,TGTGCCAGCTCAGCGAACACAGGGGTCGACACCGGGGAGCTGTTTTTT,CASSANTGVDTGELFF
medium-sized,TRBV10-3,.,TRBJ2-5,TGTGCCATCAGTGAGCCTAAGTTGGAGACCCAGTACTTC,CAISEPKLETQYF
medium-sized,TRBV7-2,.,TRBJ1-3,TGTGCCAGCAGCTCAGGAGGGGTCGGAAACACCATATATTTT,CASSSGGVGNTIYF
few,TRBV30,.,TRBJ2-5,TGTGCCTGGAGGACCCACGCGGGGACGTCACAAGAGACCCAGTACTTC,CAWRTHAGTSQETQYF
medium-sized,TRBV10-2,.,TRBJ1-1,TGCGCCAGCAGTGAACAGAACACTGAAGCTTTCTTT,CASSEQNTEAFF
many,TRBV6-1,.,TRBJ2-6,TGTGCCAGCAGTCAGTGGGGGGACCCCTCCTGGGCCAACGTCCTGACTTTC,CASSQWGDPSWANVLTF
few,TRBV15,.,TRBJ2-3,TGTGCCACCCAGAGGTCCGCAGTCGCCACAGATACGCAGTATTTT,CATQRSAVATDTQYF
medium-sized,TRBV11-1,.,TRBJ2-3,TGTGCCAGCAGATCCCAGACCGGGACAAGGCGACGAGATACGCAGTATTTT,CASRSQTGTRRRDTQYF
many,TRBV4-1,.,TRBJ1-5,TGCGCCAGCAGCTTCCGAGGGGACCCTAGGGACGCTCAGCCCCAGCATTTT,CASSFRGDPRDAQPQHF
many,TRBV6-2/TRBV6-3,TRBD2,TRBJ2-1,TGTGCCAGCAGTTACCCGGGCGGGGGGAATGAGCAGTTCTTC,CASSYPGGGNEQFF
once,TRBV12-3/TRBV12-4,.,TRBJ2-1,TGTGCCAGCAGTGCCAGGGACGGAATTTACAATGAGCACTTCTTC,CASSARDGIYNEHFF
few,TRBV9,TRBD1,TRBJ2-3,TGTGCCAGCAGCGCGTCCGGGACAGGTACAGATACGCAGTATTTT,CASSASGTGTDTQYF
medium-sized,TRBV2,TRBD1,TRBJ1-5,TGTGCCAGCAGGCATGACAGGGGACAGCCCCAGCATTTT,CASRHDRGQPQHF
many,TRBV3-1,TRBD2,TRBJ2-4,TGTGCCAGCAGCCGGGGGACTAGCGGTTCCAAAAACATTCAGTACTTC,CASSRGTSGSKNIQYF
many,TRBV4-2,TRBD2,TRBJ2-3,TGTGCCAGCAGCCAAGAGCTAGCGGGAACAGATACGCAGTATTTT,CASSQELAGTDTQYF
medium-sized,TRBV20-1,TRBD2,TRBJ2-7,TGCAGTGCTAGAGGTCCGACTAGCGGGAGGGCCTACGAGCAGTACTTC,CSARGPTSGRAYEQYF
medium-sized,TRBV10-1,TRBD1,TRBJ2-1,TGCGCCAGCATGCGCGGGACAGGGAACGTTGGTGAGCAGTTCTTC,CASMRGTGNVGEQFF
medium-sized,TRBV27,TRBD1,TRBJ2-1,TGTGCCATCGCGACAGGGCCCATCTCAGTCGTTGAGCAGTTCTTC,CAIATGPISVVEQFF
medium-sized,TRBV6-1,.,TRBJ1-2,TGTGCCAGCAGTGAACAAGAGGGAAACCCCTATGGCTACACCTTC,CASSEQEGNPYGYTF
.,TRBV5-5,.,TRBJ2-2,TGTGCCAGCGTCCGAATGGACGGCAACACCGGGGAGCTGTTTTTT,CASVRMDGNTGELFF
.,TRBV10-3,.,TRBJ2-2,TGTGCCATCAGTGAGTCGATTAGCAACACCATCGGGGAGCTGTTTTTT,CAISESISNTIGELFF
medium-sized,TRBV12-3/TRBV12-4,TRBD2,TRBJ2-3,TGTGCCAGCAGTTTTCCGGGACTAGCTAGAAGCACAGATACGCAGTATTTT,CASSFPGLARSTDTQYF
medium-sized,TRBV12-3/TRBV12-4,.,TRBJ1-5,TGTGCCAGCAGTTTAGGTGGAAGGGGAAGACAGCCCCAGCATTTT,CASSLGGRGRQPQHF
.,TRBV20-1,.,TRBJ1-5,TGCAGTGCTTCCGGGACACCCTCTAGCACAGATACACAGCATTTT,CSASGTPSSTDTQHF
many,TRBV20-1,TRBD2,TRBJ2-3,TGCAGTGCTAGATACCCCATAGCGGGAAGAGATACGCAGTATTTT,CSARYPIAGRDTQYF
.,TRBV11-1,TRBD2,TRBJ2-3,TGTTCCAGCAGCTCGGGGACTAGCGGGACCACAGATACGCAGTATTTT,CSSSSGTSGTTDTQYF
many,TRBV6-1,.,TRBJ2-5,TGTGCCAGCAGCCCAACGTTCCGGGTTCAAGAGACCCAGTACTTC,CASSPTFRVQETQYF
many,TRBV28,TRBD1,TRBJ1-4,TGTGCCAGCAGTTTAGCGGGACAGGGGGGTGAAAAACTGTTTTTT,CASSLAGQGGEKLFF
many,TRBV6-1,TRBD2,TRBJ2-1,TGTGCCAGCGGACTAGCGGGAGTAGGCAATGAGCAGTTCTTC,CASGLAGVGNEQFF
.,TRBV12-3/TRBV12-4,TRBD2,TRBJ2-4,TGTGCCAGCAGTTTGGGGGGGATAAGAGCCAGAAACATTCAGTACTTC,CASSLGGIRARNIQYF
medium-sized,TRBV28,.,TRBJ2-7,TGTGCCAGCAGTGAATTAAGCACCCAGTACTTC,CASSELSTQYF
medium-sized,TRBV20-1,TRBD1,TRBJ1-2,TGCAGTGCTAGACCACAGACAGGGGCAGCGAACTATGGCTACACCTTC,CSARPQTGAANYGYTF
medium-sized,TRBV27,.,TRBJ2-1,TGTGCCAGCAGTTTAGCGGGGATCCTCTACAATGAGCAGTTCTTC,CASSLAGILYNEQFF
medium-sized,TRBV5-1,TRBD2,TRBJ2-7,TGCGCCAGCAGCCCTAGGGACTACTCCTACGAGCAGTACTTC,CASSPRDYSYEQYF
medium-sized,TRBV11-3,TRBD2,TRBJ2-7,TGTGCCAGCAGCTTAGGGCTAGCGGATACTACGAATCAGTACTTC,CASSLGLADTTNQYF
many,TRBV6-1,TRBD2,TRBJ2-1,TGTGCCAGCAGTCCTAGCGGGAGGGCCAACAATGAGCAGTTCTTC,CASSPSGRANNEQFF
medium-sized,TRBV6-2/TRBV6-3,.,TRBJ1-5,TGTGCCAGCAGCAATCTAGGGCGTCAGCCCCAGCATTTT,CASSNLGRQPQHF
medium-sized,TRBV10-2,.,TRBJ2-7,TGCGCCAGCGGTCCCAGCTACGAGCAGTACTTC,CASGPSYEQYF
medium-sized,TRBV11-1,TRBD1,TRBJ2-1,TGTGCCAGCAGCAACCGACAGGGGACGGGCAATGAGCAGTTCTTC,CASSNRQGTGNEQFF
medium-sized,TRBV28,.,TRBJ1-2,TGTGCCAGCAGTACTCCGGACATAATACACATGCACTTCCATGGCTACACCTTC,CASSTPDIIHMHFHGYTF
medium-sized,TRBV28,.,TRBJ2-7,TGTGCCAGCAGTTTAAGCAGGGGTGGCTACGAGCAGTACTTC,CASSLSRGGYEQYF
many,TRBV6-1,TRBD1,TRBJ1-1,TGTGCCAGCAGTGAACGGACAGGGGGTTTTTCTGAAGCTTTCTTT,CASSERTGGFSEAFF
many,TRBV11-2,.,TRBJ2-7,TGTGCCAGCAGCTCGGGACTTTTAGAGTACTTC,CASSSGLLEYF